Listed below are T cell receptor beta chains from one sample, sequenced in a study of T cell repertoires in cytomegalovirus infection. TCRdb reprocessed the reads with MiXCR, giving one entry per CDR3 protein. The sample has around 540,000 distinct CDR3 sequences, roughly a third seen once. Their target antigens are unknown. Sequenced material: cultured PBMCs, taken from culture after CMV antigen stimulation. All receptors derive from a human donor in good health (CMV status not recorded). Some clones in this sample may be carry-over from other donors' samples. The CDR3 runs from the conserved cysteine through the conserved F or W. A D gene is named only where the DNA matches it firmly. Clone size appears in some rows only: once, few, many, or a class for an expanded clone.

few | TRBJ1-2 | TRBD1 | TRBV4-1 | CASSSPETGRYGYTF | TGCGCCAGCAGCTCCCCGGAGACAGGGCGGTATGGCTACACCTTC
- | TRBJ2-3 | TRBD2 | TRBV5-4 | CASSSIAGDTQYF | TGTGCCAGCAGCTCTATAGCGGGAGATACGCAGTATTTT
- | TRBJ2-2 | - | TRBV28 | CATRQTSDTGELFFGEATGELFF | -
- | TRBJ2-5 | TRBD1 | TRBV19 | CASSLLPFLVGTAMETQYF | TGTGCCAGTAGTCTATTACCATTCCTCGTTGGGACAGCTATGGAGACCCAGTACTTC
- | TRBJ2-1 | - | TRBV10-3 | CAISLTARSDNEQFF | TGTGCCATCAGTTTGACTGCCAGGAGTGACAATGAGCAGTTCTTC
many | TRBJ2-1 | TRBD2 | TRBV4-3 | CASSPTSLAGRGNEQFF | TGCGCCAGCAGCCCGACATCCCTAGCGGGGAGGGGAAATGAGCAGTTCTTC
- | TRBJ1-2 | - | TRBV6-2/TRBV6-3 | CASSESGDPYGYTF | TGTGCCAGCAGTGAATCGGGGGACCCCTATGGCTACACCTTC
few | TRBJ1-6 | TRBD1 | TRBV25-1 | CASRGQGWDNSPLHF | TGTGCCAGCAGGGGACAGGGATGGGATAATTCACCCCTCCACTTT
- | TRBJ1-3 | - | TRBV6-6 | CASSVSTGALGNTIYF | TGTGCCAGCAGTGTCTCAACAGGTGCCTTAGGAAACACCATATATTTT
- | TRBJ1-5 | - | TRBV7-8 | CASSGRGDQPQHF | TGTGCCAGCAGCGGAAGGGGTGATCAGCCCCAGCATTTT
- | TRBJ2-1 | TRBD2 | TRBV20-1 | CSARATGTSGTNEQFF | TGCAGTGCTAGAGCCACCGGGACTAGCGGGACCAATGAGCAGTTCTTC
- | TRBJ1-1 | - | TRBV12-3/TRBV12-4 | CASSPGLSSEAFF | TGTGCCAGCAGCCCGGGGCTTTCATCTGAAGCTTTCTTT
many | TRBJ1-2 | TRBD1 | TRBV4-3 | CASSQEETGDRGYTF | TGCGCCAGCAGCCAAGAGGAGACAGGGGATCGTGGCTACACCTTC
- | TRBJ1-1 | - | TRBV4-2 | CASSPNPGAMNTEAFF | TGTGCCAGCAGCCCAAATCCAGGCGCCATGAACACTGAAGCTTTCTTT